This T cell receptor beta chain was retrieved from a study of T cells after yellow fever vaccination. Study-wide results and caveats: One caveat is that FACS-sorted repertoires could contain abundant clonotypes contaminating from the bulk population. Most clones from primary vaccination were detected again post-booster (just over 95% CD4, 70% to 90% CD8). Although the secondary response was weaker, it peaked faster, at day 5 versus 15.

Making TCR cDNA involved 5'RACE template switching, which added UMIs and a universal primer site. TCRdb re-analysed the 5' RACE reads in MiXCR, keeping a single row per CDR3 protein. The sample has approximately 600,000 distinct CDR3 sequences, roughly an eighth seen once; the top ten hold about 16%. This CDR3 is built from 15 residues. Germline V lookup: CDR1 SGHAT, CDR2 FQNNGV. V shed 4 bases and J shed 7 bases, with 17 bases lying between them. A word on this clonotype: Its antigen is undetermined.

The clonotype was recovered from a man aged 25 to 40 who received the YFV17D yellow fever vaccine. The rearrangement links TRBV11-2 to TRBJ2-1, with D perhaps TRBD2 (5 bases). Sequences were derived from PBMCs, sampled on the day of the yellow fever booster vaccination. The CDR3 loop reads CASSSQYGVANEQFF. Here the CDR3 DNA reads TGTGCCAGCAGCTCACAGTACGGGGTAGCGAATGAGCAGTTCTTC.